This T cell receptor beta chain came from a study of blood T cell repertoires in COVID-19. Study in general: Collection of acute and convalescent COVID-19 samples took place in the United States, Italy and Spain. Nucleic acid was either cDNA or gDNA, and it came from T cells, B-cell-depleted T cells, or PBMCs.

With respect to this clone: Other DNA sequences in this sample translate to the same CDR3.

The germline gives CDR1 SGHRS, CDR2 YFSETQ. This CDR3 is built from 14 residues. V was clipped by 4 bases and J by 4 bases; unmatched bases: 5. Per the authors' pipeline: Amplification from reference gene primers served as the basis for estimated nucleated cell counts. Clones were sequenced by immunoSEQ multiplex PCR, and TCRdb holds only the in-frame ones, with some missing. V and J calls plus clone size are reproduced from that table; the DNA served to infer D and trimming. The data show approximately 310,000 clones, roughly 84% seen once. V is TRBV5-1 and J is TRBJ1-1; 9 bases are a match to TRBD1. The source material was peripheral blood. This clonotype originated in a man aged 45 to 65 with active or convalescent COVID-19. The CDR3 reads CASSPGQGFTEAFF. CDR3 DNA: TGCGCCAGCAGCCCCGGACAGGGGTTCACTGAAGCTTTCTTT.